The sample holds many counts of the clone carrying this T cell receptor beta chain. The study amplified TCR beta CDR3 regions using RNA transcripts. Investigators did first-round RT-PCR with HTBI primers, then second-round multiplex PCR. From the multiplex PCR reads, TCRdb called clonotypes with MiXCR, one entry per CDR3 protein. The sample records about 200,000 distinct CDR3 sequences, about 32% being singletons. The CDR3 spans 15 residues. V gave up 5 bases and J gave up 0 bases, with 13 bases separating them. The germline V gene encodes CDR1 LNHDA and CDR2 SQIVND (reference sequence). The entry originates in a study of Graves' ophthalmopathy and Graves' hyperthyroidism. CAS ≥3, NOSPECS ≥4, moderate-to-severe activity and duration under 3 months marked donors with ophthalmopathy.

This sequence originates from a man aged 50 to 59 with Graves' ophthalmopathy. This sequence joins TRBV19 and TRBJ1-1; D is unresolved. The sample comprised peripheral blood. The CDR3 sequence: CASSPRKGLNTEAFF. The CDR3 DNA reads TGTGCCAGTAGTCCTCGAAAGGGTCTGAACACTGAAGCTTTCTTT.